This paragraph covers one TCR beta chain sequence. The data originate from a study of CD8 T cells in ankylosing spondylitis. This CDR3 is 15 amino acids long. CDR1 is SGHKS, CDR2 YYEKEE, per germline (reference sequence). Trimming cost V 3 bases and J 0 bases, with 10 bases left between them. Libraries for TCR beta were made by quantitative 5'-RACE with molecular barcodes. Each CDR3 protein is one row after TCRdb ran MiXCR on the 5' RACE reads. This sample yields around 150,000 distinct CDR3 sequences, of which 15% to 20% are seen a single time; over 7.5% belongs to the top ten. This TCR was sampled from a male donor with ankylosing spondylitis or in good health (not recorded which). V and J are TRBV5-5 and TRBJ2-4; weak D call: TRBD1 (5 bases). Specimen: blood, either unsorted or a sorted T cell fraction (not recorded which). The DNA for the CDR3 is TGTGCCAGCAGCTGGGGCGATCTAGCCAAAAACATTCAGTACTTC. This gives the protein CASSWGDLAKNIQYF.